One sample yielded the 28 T cell receptor beta chains listed below, sequenced in a study of CD8+ T cells in alopecia areata. Sequencing used cDNA as its template, made by extracting RNA and reverse transcribing it. Produced via immunoSEQ multiplex PCR; TCRdb's table is partial and in-frame only. Of approximately 180,000 clones in the sample, about 63% are singletons; the top ten hold over 1.5%. The sequenced sample was CD4+ T cells sorted from blood, obtained at week 0. All receptors derive from a human donor with alopecia areata.

The J gene is TRBJ1-2, the V gene TRBV19; D uncertain. V lost 3 bases, J lost 4 bases, and 3 bases lay in between. Germline CDR1 LNHDA, CDR2 SQIVND (reference sequence). The length of the CDR3 is 11 residues. Written as DNA, the CDR3 is TGTGCCAGTAGTATGATCTATGGCTACACCTTC. Translation: CASSMIYGYTF.

The V call is TRBV11-2, the J call TRBJ2-1; 8 bases match TRBD2. The length of the CDR3 is 14 residues. Germline lookup yields CDR1 SGHAT and CDR2 FQNNGV. Trimming at V came to 5 bases and at J to 7 bases, leaving 7 bases not matched to a gene. The CDR3 spells CASSPGLAKNEQFF. DNA for the CDR3: TGTGCCAGCAGCCCCGGACTAGCTAAGAATGAGCAGTTCTTC.

The gene calls are TRBV7-3 and TRBJ1-1, with unresolved D. Deletions cut 5 bases from V and 3 bases from J, with 10 bases between. The CDR3 is 13 amino acids. From germline, CDR1 is SGHTA and CDR2 FQGTGA. The CDR3 sequence: CASSTQSDTEAFF. Written as DNA, the CDR3 is TGTGCCAGCAGCACCCAAAGCGACACTGAAGCTTTCTTT.

The chain is built from TRBV7-9 and TRBJ1-2; TRBD1 is a possible D gene (6 bases). CDR1 SEHNR and CDR2 FQNEAQ come from the germline V gene (reference sequence). CDR3 length: 13 residues. V was trimmed by 3 bases and J by 3 bases, leaving 8 bases between them. The CDR3 protein is CASSFGQHYGYTF. Here the CDR3 DNA reads TGTGCCAGCAGCTTCGGACAGCACTATGGCTACACCTTC.

The chain couples TRBV19 to TRBJ1-2, with 7 bases matching TRBD1. CDR1 LNHDA and CDR2 SQIVND come from the germline V gene (reference sequence). V lost 5 bases to trimming and J lost 7 bases; unmatched junction nucleotides: 7. The CDR3 is 13 amino acids. The chain's CDR3 is CASSADRVSGYTF. CDR3 coding DNA: TGTGCCAGTAGTGCCGACAGGGTCTCTGGCTACACCTTC.

The chain couples TRBV7-2 to TRBJ2-1, with TRBD2 matching over 8 bases. The CDR3 is 13 amino acids. The germline gives CDR1 SGHTA, CDR2 FQGNSA. The trim removed 4 bases at V and 5 bases at J, leaving 1 base unmatched. CDR3 DNA sequence: TGTGCCAGCAGCTCGGGAGGGAACAATGAGCAGTTCTTC. Protein: CASSSGGNNEQFF.

This chain uses TRBV10-3 with TRBJ2-7, with 7 bases that match TRBD2. The CDR3 has 14 amino acids. CDR1 and CDR2 from the germline V gene are ENHRY and SYGVKD. V was clipped by 9 bases and J by 9 bases; unmatched bases: 17. The DNA for the CDR3 is TGTGCCATTCGGAGGGAGGGTTTTCCCGAGCGGCAGTACTTC. This encodes CAIRREGFPERQYF.

The J gene is TRBJ2-1, the V gene TRBV11-3, with 10 bases fitting TRBD1. The CDR3 sequence is 14 residues long. The V gene's germline CDR1 is SGHNT and CDR2 YENEEA. The J segment lost 6 bases and the V segment lost 4 bases, leaving 3 bases of the junction unmatched. Here the CDR3 reads CASSWGQGSNEQFF. DNA for the CDR3: TGTGCCAGCAGCTGGGGACAGGGGAGCAATGAGCAGTTCTTC.

The rearrangement joins TRBV30 to TRBJ1-1; a possible D gene is TRBD1 (6 bases). The CDR3 length is 13 residues. Germline CDR1 reads GTSNPN; CDR2 reads SVGIG (reference sequence). The germline V and J ends were trimmed by 4 bases and 5 bases, with 14 bases remaining between them. The CDR3 bases are TGTGCCTGGACACAGGGATGGTCTACTGAAGCTTTCTTT. Translating it yields CAWTQGWSTEAFF.

The V call is TRBV19, the J call TRBJ2-1; TRBD1 agrees at 7 bases. This CDR3 comprises 12 residues. V lost 4 bases, J lost 6 bases, and 0 bases stayed unmatched. Germline V gene data show CDR1 as LNHDA and CDR2 as SQIVND (reference sequence). CDR3 bases: TGTGCCAGTAGTACAGGGGGCAATGAGCAGTTCTTC. Translated, it gives CASSTGGNEQFF.

This chain's CDR3 is CASSQIGQGRYEQYF. The DNA for the CDR3 is TGTGCCAGCAGCCAAATAGGGCAGGGTCGGTACGAGCAGTACTTC. The rearrangement joins TRBV14 to TRBJ2-7, with a weak D call TRBD1 (5 bases). The germline V and J ends were trimmed by 2 bases and 4 bases, with 15 bases remaining between them. The CDR3 is 15 amino acids. Germline V gene data show CDR1 as SGHDN and CDR2 as FVKESK.

V and J are TRBV5-1 and TRBJ2-1; TRBD2 matches 8 bases. The CDR3 is made up of 14 amino acids. V lost 6 bases, J lost 7 bases, and 9 bases stayed unmatched. Germline V gene lookup returns CDR1 SGHRS and CDR2 YFSETQ. CDR3 coding DNA: TGCGCCAGCAAGTTCGGGGGGGCCAAGAATGAGCAGTTCTTC. It yields the protein CASKFGGAKNEQFF.

This sequence joins TRBV5-4 and TRBJ2-1; D ambiguous. V shed 0 bases and J shed 9 bases, with 7 bases lying between them. The CDR3 consists of 12 residues. Germline V gene sequence: CDR1 SGHNT, CDR2 YYREEE (reference sequence). The CDR3 nucleotides read TGTGCCAGCAGCTTGGCCGGCGGTGAGCAGTTCTTC. Its translation is CASSLAGGEQFF.

This chain joins TRBV29-1 and TRBJ2-7; D remains ambiguous. Germline CDR1 is SQVTM and CDR2 is ANQGSEA. V lost 3 bases to trimming and J lost 0 bases, with 9 bases between them. The CDR3 runs 13 residues. The CDR3 bases are TGCAGCGTTGATAGGGATAGCTCCTACGAGCAGTACTTC. Translation: CSVDRDSSYEQYF.

This chain joins TRBV6-1 and TRBJ2-1, with TRBD1 identical over 10 bases. The length of the CDR3 is 17 residues. The germline gives CDR1 MNHNS, CDR2 SASEGT. Losses at the gene ends were 4 bases for V and 0 bases for J; bases not matched to a gene: 6. CDR3 protein: CASSATTGGFSYNEQFF. The DNA of the CDR3 is TGTGCCAGCAGTGCCACGACAGGGGGCTTCTCCTACAATGAGCAGTTCTTC.

The chain recombines TRBV7-9 with TRBJ1-2; D unresolved. Germline values: CDR1 SEHNR, CDR2 FQNEAQ (reference sequence). This CDR3 has 14 residues. V gave up 0 bases and J gave up 6 bases, with 11 bases separating them. The CDR3 DNA is TGTGCCAGCAGCTTAGCGGCCCCCCTTGATGGCTACACCTTC. Its protein product is CASSLAAPLDGYTF. Variable domain in full (rest from reference TRBV7-9 and TRBJ1-2): DTGVSQNPRHKITKRGQNVTFRCDPISEHNRLYWYRQTLGQGPEFLTYFQNEAQLEKSRLLSDRFSAERPKGSFSTLEIQRTEQGDSAMYLCASSLAAPLDGYTFGSGTRLTVV.

The sample holds a few counts of this clone. The chain uses TRBV29-1 and TRBJ2-7; D tentatively fits TRBD1 or TRBD2 (6 bases each). In germline, CDR1 is SQVTM, CDR2 ANQGSEA. With 4 bases removed from V and 2 bases from J, the gap between germline ends came to 15 bases. The CDR3 runs 14 residues. The DNA of the CDR3 is TGCAGCGTTGGCACTGAGGGGGGTACCTACGAGCAGTACTTC. As protein: CSVGTEGGTYEQYF.

The gene calls are TRBV29-1 and TRBJ2-3; no clear D. Deletions cut 2 bases from V and 6 bases from J, with 6 bases between. The CDR3 sequence is 11 residues long. Germline CDR1 and CDR2: SQVTM and ANQGSEA. CDR3 amino acids: CSVERTDTQYF. The CDR3 bases are TGCAGCGTTGAACGGACCGATACGCAGTATTTT.

V usage is TRBV29-1 and J usage is TRBJ1-2; 12 positions agree with TRBD1. Trimming took 6 bases from V and 8 from J; bases not matched to a gene: 13. The CDR3 is made up of 15 amino acids. Germline CDR1 reads SQVTM; CDR2 reads ANQGSEA. For the CDR3, the DNA is TGCAGCGTACCAGGTCCGGGACAGGGGGCAAAGGGCTACACCTTC. It is translated as CSVPGPGQGAKGYTF.

J is TRBJ2-1 and V is TRBV5-1; TRBD2 aligns across 7 bases. V lost 7 bases, J lost 1 base, and 11 bases stayed unmatched. This CDR3 is built from 16 residues. The germline gives CDR1 SGHRS, CDR2 YFSETQ. CDR3: CASRPRSGASYNEQFF. CDR3 sequence (DNA): TGCGCCAGCCGACCAAGAAGCGGGGCTTCCTACAATGAGCAGTTCTTC.

The chain is built from TRBV29-1 and TRBJ2-1; TRBD2 agrees at 13 bases. Trimming removed 7 bases from V and 9 bases from J; junction bases left unmatched: 6. CDR1 SQVTM and CDR2 ANQGSEA come from the germline V gene. This CDR3 has 13 residues. Written as DNA, the CDR3 is TGCAGCGCTCGACTAGCGGGGGGTGGTGAGCAGTTCTTC. It codes for CSARLAGGGEQFF.

The J gene is TRBJ1-2, the V gene TRBV30; 7 nucleotides match TRBD1. Germline loops: CDR1 GTSNPN, CDR2 SVGIG (reference sequence). V lost 5 bases, J lost 0 bases, and 6 bases stayed unmatched. There are 14 residues in the CDR3. The CDR3 DNA follows: TGTGCCTGGGCAGGGGGTACCGCTAACTATGGCTACACCTTC. This translates into CAWAGGTANYGYTF.

The V gene is TRBV30, the J gene TRBJ1-1; D not resolved. CDR1 and CDR2 from the germline V gene are GTSNPN and SVGIG (reference sequence). Trimming left V 5 bases short and J 7 bases short, with 14 bases between. The length of the CDR3 is 12 residues. The CDR3 sequence: CAWDPQAYEAFF. The DNA for the CDR3 is TGTGCCTGGGATCCCCAGGCATATGAAGCTTTCTTT.

V gene TRBV5-1 combines with J gene TRBJ2-2; tentative D call: TRBD2 (5 bases). Per the germline V gene, CDR1 is SGHRS and CDR2 is YFSETQ. V was shortened by 0 bases and J by 3 bases, with 9 bases between the two germline ends. This CDR3 region has 15 residues. The CDR3 here is CASSLAGVDTGELFF. CDR3 DNA: TGCGCCAGCAGCTTGGCCGGGGTCGACACCGGGGAGCTGTTTTTT.

J is TRBJ2-7 and V is TRBV10-3, with a weak D call TRBD1 (6 bases). Trimming took off 9 bases at V and 3 bases at J, with 15 bases between the two ends. Germline lookup yields CDR1 ENHRY and CDR2 SYGVKD. The CDR3 is 13 residues long. CDR3 nucleotides: TGTGCCATTCGAAAAGTAGGGGGCTACGAGCAGTACTTC. Its protein is CAIRKVGGYEQYF.

The chain couples TRBV27 to TRBJ2-1; D possibly uses TRBD1 or TRBD2 (5 bases each). Trimming left V 8 bases short and J 6 bases short, with 23 bases between. The length of the CDR3 is 16 residues. CDR1 MNHEY and CDR2 SMNVEV come from the germline V gene (reference sequence). As DNA, the CDR3 is TGTGCCAGCTCCCGAACGGGACCCAGGACCAGCAATGAGCAGTTCTTC. As protein: CASSRTGPRTSNEQFF.

CDR3 coding DNA: TGTGCCAGCAGCTCTTTTTGGGACCCCACAGATACGCAGTATTTT. Residues: CASSSFWDPTDTQYF. The rearrangement links TRBV5-6 to TRBJ2-3; perhaps D is TRBD1 or TRBD2 (5 bases each). Germline CDR1 is SGHDT and CDR2 is YYEEEE. V dropped 3 bases and J dropped 2 bases, with 13 bases sitting between them. This CDR3 has 15 amino acids.

About this clone itself: One junction end disagrees with the germline gene, perhaps due to a read error. The chain is built from TRBV29-1 and TRBJ2-7; 9 nucleotides match TRBD2. Germline V gives CDR1 SQVTM, CDR2 ANQGSEA. The CDR3 is 12 amino acids. The DNA of the CDR3 is TGCAGCGTAGAAGCGGGGGGCCCCCAGCAGTACTTC. Residues: CSVEAGGPQQYF.